These 10 T cell receptor beta chains were sequenced from one sample in a study of T cells expressing NK-cell markers. Reanalyzing the 5' RACE reads, TCRdb keeps one entry per CDR3 protein, without DNA. This sample's clone table lists a few hundred thousand distinct CDR3 sequences. Sequencing was carried out using blood T cells: a sorted CD56 or NKG2C T cell subset, CD4+ or CD8+ T cells, or bulk PBMC T cells (not recorded which). The receptors derive from a woman aged 45-60 years in good health.

V and J are TRBV28 and TRBJ2-1; TCRdb gives TRBD1 as the D gene, but with no DNA this cannot be confirmed. From germline, CDR1 is MDHEN and CDR2 SYDVKM. This CDR3 region has 16 residues. CDR3 sequence reads: CASSPTLGGIYNEQFF.

The CDR3 loop is CASSEEASEQFF. This rearrangement joins TRBV2 to TRBJ2-1. The germline CDR1 and CDR2 sequences are SNHLY and FYNNEI. This CDR3 spans 12 amino acids.

The chain has TRBV14 and TRBJ2-1. Germline V gene lookup returns CDR1 SGHDN and CDR2 FVKESK. The CDR3 is 15 residues long. CDR3 in amino acids: CASSFIRSSYNEQFF.

The CDR3 spells CASGLPANTEAFF. The chain recombines TRBV12-5 with TRBJ1-1. The CDR3 totals 13 residues. CDR1 is LGHNT, CDR2 FRNRAP, per germline.

The V call is TRBV28, the J call TRBJ1-3. Germline V lookup: CDR1 MDHEN, CDR2 SYDVKM. This CDR3 has 14 amino acids. This chain's CDR3 is CASSLRAAGNTIYF.

The chain carries TRBV2 and TRBJ1-4; TCRdb gives TRBD1 as the D gene, but with no DNA this cannot be confirmed. This CDR3 has 16 amino acids. The germline V gene encodes CDR1 SNHLY and CDR2 FYNNEI. This CDR3 reads CASSEALDRFNEKLFF.

CDR3 protein: CASTLRWDSIYNEQFF. The V and J genes are TRBV2 and TRBJ2-1; TCRdb selects TRBD2, and the lack of DNA leaves this call unchecked. Germline loops: CDR1 SNHLY, CDR2 FYNNEI. This CDR3 has 16 residues.

V usage is TRBV11-2 and J usage is TRBJ2-7; TCRdb proposes TRBD1, but this gene call is untestable without DNA. CDR3 length: 15 amino acids. The germline CDR1 and CDR2 sequences are SGHAT and FQNNGV. CDR3 protein: CASSLAHTPVYEQYF.

This chain connects TRBV5-1 to TRBJ1-5; TCRdb indicates TRBD1, and absent DNA this call remains unverified. Germline CDR1 is SGHRS and CDR2 is YFSETQ. The CDR3 consists of 16 residues. The CDR3 protein is CASSPETGVGNQPQHF. Complete variable domain (other parts from reference TRBV5-1 and TRBJ1-5): KAGVTQTPRYLIKTRGQQVTLSCSPISGHRSVSWYQQTPGQGLQFLFEYFSETQRNKGNFPGRFSGRQFSNSRSEMNVSTLELGDSALYLCASSPETGVGNQPQHFGDGTRLSIL.

This chain connects TRBV20-1 to TRBJ2-4. Per germline, CDR1 DFQATT and CDR2 SNEGSKA (reference sequence). The CDR3 extends over 11 amino acids. The CDR3 region is CSAWTNSIQYF.